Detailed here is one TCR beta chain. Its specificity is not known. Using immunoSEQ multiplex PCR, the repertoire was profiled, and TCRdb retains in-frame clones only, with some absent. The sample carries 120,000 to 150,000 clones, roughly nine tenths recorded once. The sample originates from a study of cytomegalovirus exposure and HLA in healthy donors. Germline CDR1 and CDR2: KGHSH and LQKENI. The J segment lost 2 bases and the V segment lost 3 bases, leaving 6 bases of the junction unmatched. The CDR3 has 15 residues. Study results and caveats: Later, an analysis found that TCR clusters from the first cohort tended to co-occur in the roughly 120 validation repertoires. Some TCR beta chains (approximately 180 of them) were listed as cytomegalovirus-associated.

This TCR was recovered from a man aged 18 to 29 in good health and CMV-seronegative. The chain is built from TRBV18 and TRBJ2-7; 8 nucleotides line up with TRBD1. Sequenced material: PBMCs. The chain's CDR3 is CASSPQTGDPYEQYF. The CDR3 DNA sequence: TGTGCCAGCTCACCGCAGACAGGGGATCCCTACGAGCAGTACTTC.